Here is one T cell receptor (beta chain) with its context. The antigen remains undetermined. These data originate in a study of CD8+ T cells in alopecia areata. Study in general: Treated patients swallowed 5 to 10 mg of oral tofacitinib twice daily. General observations from the study: More clonal than normal scalp was lesional scalp, particularly alopecia totalis/universalis. Expanded CD8+ clones among the top 100, as well as scalp clonality, were significantly decreased by tofacitinib. With tofacitinib ongoing, many expanded lesional clones persisted in both scalp and blood.

RNA extraction was followed by reverse transcription into cDNA, which acted as the sequencing template. TCRdb's table, derived via immunoSEQ multiplex PCR, lists solely in-frame clones and lacks some. Among more than 200,000 clones, approximately 40% were seen once, and the ten largest hold over 2.5%. V lost 6 bases to trimming and J lost 2 bases, with 13 bases between them. In germline, CDR1 is MNHEY, CDR2 SVGAGI. The length of the CDR3 is 14 residues. Treatment denoted: oral pan-JAK inhibitor, 5-10 mg twice daily. V usage is TRBV6-5 and J usage is TRBJ1-1; D remains unclear. The TCR originated in a human donor with alopecia areata. Specimen: CD4+ T cells sorted from blood, collected at approximately week 36, from a patient treated with tofacitinib. The CDR3 DNA reads as TGTGCCAGCAGACGTAACCCCTCCAACACTGAAGCTTTCTTT. This gives the protein CASRRNPSNTEAFF.